This TCR beta chain was retrieved from a study of T cell responses to AZD1222 COVID-19 vaccine. Whole-study findings and limits: Baseline seropositivity occurred in only 5 to 7 AZD1222 recipients. Donor demographics were predominantly white British with a female majority; clonal diversity may be underestimated.

About this clone itself: Antigen: not known.

Method: immunoSEQ multiplex PCR; TCRdb's copy keeps in-frame clones and lacks some. The sample yields 90,000 to 150,000 clones, 75% to 90% seen once. The CDR3 length is 17 residues. CDR1 is LNHDA and CDR2 is SQIVND in the germline V gene (reference sequence). The V end was cut by 2 bases, the J end by 0 bases, with 15 bases between. This sequence joins TRBV19 and TRBJ2-3, with D perhaps matching TRBD2 (5 bases). The receptor was derived from an adult who received the AZD1222 COVID-19 vaccine. This specimen consisted of peripheral blood, obtained 28 days after the second AZD1222 dose. The CDR3 DNA reads TGTGCCAGTAGTATAATGTCGGCGGGTCAAAGCACAGATACGCAGTATTTT. Its translation: CASSIMSAGQSTDTQYF.